Listed below are T cell receptor beta chains from one sample, sequenced in a study of T cells in Graves' hyperthyroidism and ophthalmopathy. MiXCR, run by TCRdb on the multiplex PCR reads, gives a single entry per CDR3 protein. The data hold about 49,000 distinct CDR3 sequences, with around 55% observed a single time. Specimen: peripheral blood or thyroid tissue (not recorded which). Source of these receptors: a man between 18 and 35 years old with Graves' hyperthyroidism. The CDR3 runs from the conserved cysteine through the conserved F or W.

>TRBV19|TRBJ1-1
CASRDRGGTEVFF
>TRBV5-1|TRBJ1-1
CASSLFSAQQAFF
>TRBV27|TRBJ1-1
CASSLRPGIFHNTEAFF
>TRBV2|TRBJ1-2
CASTFHYAF
>TRBV2|TRBJ1-2
CASSEHRAYGYTF
>TRBV2|TRBJ2-5
CASRFSAETQYF
>TRBV2|TRBJ1-4
CASSVPGTGKLFF
>TRBV29-1|TRBJ1-1
CSVGKQIEAFF
>TRBV6-5|TRBJ2-7
CASSYNGEQYF
>TRBV2|TRBJ1-1
CASKGIQDTQEAFF
>TRBV7-6|TRBJ2-2
CASSLEGRATGELFF
>TRBV29-1|TRBJ2-7
CSVRPGTGTYEQYF
>TRBV2|TRBJ1-4
CASSRRSIVNEKLFF
>TRBV20-1|TRBJ1-4
CSAVSGGAGTNEKLFF
>TRBV19|TRBJ1-1
CASSMDTNTEAFF
>TRBV5-6|TRBJ1-1
CASSRDRVRTTEAFF
>TRBV29-1|TRBJ1-2
CGMGHPNYGYTF
>TRBV19|TRBJ1-1
CASRQAIDPEAFF
>TRBV5-6|TRBJ1-1
CASSYPQGRFMNTEAFF
>TRBV12-3/TRBV12-4|TRBJ1-2
CASSLGNGYTF
>TRBV12-3/TRBV12-4|TRBJ1-1
CASRVRGADTEAFF
>TRBV9|TRBJ1-2
CASSRQLRHHGYTF
>TRBV9|TRBJ2-3
CASSVGTGTQYF
>TRBV7-3|TRBJ1-2
CASSHLDSSGYTF
>TRBV11-2|TRBJ2-7
CASSLRGVYEQYF
>TRBV29-1|TRBJ2-5
CSVEEGQGLETQYF
>TRBV29-1|TRBJ1-2
CSVTGQAIYGYTF
>TRBV29-1|TRBJ1-2
CSVPRRTALYGYTF
>TRBV9|TRBJ1-6
CASSVAQRDSPLHF
>TRBV9|TRBJ1-2
CASSVGEALNNYGYTF
>TRBV20-1|TRBJ1-1
CSVRPGPTEAFF
>TRBV15|TRBJ1-1
CATSSLNIGSGTEAFF
>TRBV5-6|TRBJ2-5
CASSNGRRWLSQETQYF
>TRBV9|TRBJ1-1
CASSVGTGTSEAFF
>TRBV5-1|TRBJ2-5
CASSFGAGGAETQYF
>TRBV7-9|TRBJ1-2
CASSWSPDDPADKNGYTF
>TRBV7-8|TRBJ2-5
CASSVSGTKETQYF
>TRBV28|TRBJ2-7
CASGSYEQYF
>TRBV7-3|TRBJ1-2
CASSQGQNYGYTF
>TRBV2|TRBJ1-1
CASSNREAFF
>TRBV7-8|TRBJ2-7
CASSIYRGSYEQYF
>TRBV7-2|TRBJ2-7
CASRGRTREQYF
>TRBV5-1|TRBJ1-4
CASSQEGGREKLFF
>TRBV11-2|TRBJ1-1
CASSSLRQMNTEAFF
>TRBV10-3|TRBJ1-1
CAISEWGTGQGLNTETFF
>TRBV7-2|TRBJ2-5
CASSLEGLAGRKTQYF
>TRBV20-1|TRBJ1-2
CSASEASVNYGYTF
>TRBV10-3|TRBJ2-5
CAIREELAGGPGETQYF
>TRBV7-8|TRBJ2-7
CASSVGRGAHEQYF
>TRBV19|TRBJ1-2
CASTGTGESNGYTF
>TRBV7-2|TRBJ2-2
CASSLKGAGNTGELFF